The 29 T cell receptor beta chains below come from one sample, sequenced in a study of cytomegalovirus exposure and HLA in healthy donors. The PCR made use of 60 Vbeta and 13 Jbeta primers. Assay used: immunoSEQ multiplex PCR; TCRdb lists only in-frame clones, some missing. The sample consists of some 20,000 clones, about 80% of them appearing once. Source material: PBMCs. These receptor sequences come from a human donor in good health.

CDR3 DNA sequence: TGTGCCAGCAGTTACTCGAAAGGGGCGGTGGGCACTGAAGCTTTCTTT. Translating it yields CASSYSKGAVGTEAFF. The J gene is TRBJ1-1, the V gene TRBV6-5; D is possibly TRBD1 (5 bases). Per the germline V gene, CDR1 is MNHEY and CDR2 is SVGAGI. This CDR3 comprises 16 residues. V was pared by 0 bases and J by 4 bases, with 15 bases between.

The V call is TRBV7-7, the J call TRBJ2-7, with 11 bases matching TRBD2. The CDR3 is made up of 16 amino acids. The ends lost 2 bases at V and 3 bases at J; junction bases unmatched: 6. Germline V gene data show CDR1 as SSHAT and CDR2 as FNYEAQ (reference sequence). The CDR3 DNA is TGTGCCAGCAGCTTAATACGGGGACTAGCGGTCTACGAGCAGTACTTC. This encodes CASSLIRGLAVYEQYF.

This clone has just one count. DNA for the CDR3: TGTGCCAGCAGTCGGGGACAGGGCAGCAATCAGCCCCAGCATTTT. Protein product: CASSRGQGSNQPQHF. The chain couples TRBV7-2 to TRBJ1-5, with 9 nucleotides matching TRBD1. Germline-derived CDR1 and CDR2 are SGHTA and FQGNSA. There are 15 residues in the CDR3. V shed 6 bases and J 1 base; nucleotides not matched to a gene: 4.

V gene TRBV7-3 combines with J gene TRBJ2-5; D call uncertain. The length of the CDR3 is 13 residues. Germline V gene sequence: CDR1 SGHTA, CDR2 FQGTGA. V lost 2 bases to trimming and J lost 5 bases, with 9 bases between them. The CDR3 region is CASSLSPLETQYF. The CDR3 DNA reads as TGTGCCAGCAGCTTATCCCCCCTGGAGACCCAGTACTTC.

This chain connects TRBV6-5 to TRBJ2-1, with D possibly being TRBD2 (5 bases). The CDR3 consists of 15 residues. V dropped 2 bases and J dropped 3 bases, with 11 bases sitting between them. The germline CDR1 and CDR2 sequences are MNHEY and SVGAGI. CDR3 protein: CASSYGSGNYNEQFF. In DNA form, the CDR3 reads TGTGCCAGCAGTTACGGTTCGGGGAACTACAATGAGCAGTTCTTC.

The V gene is TRBV7-6, the J gene TRBJ1-6; no clear D. Germline loops: CDR1 SGHVS, CDR2 FNYEAQ. The CDR3 is 11 residues long. Deletions cut 4 bases from V and 7 bases from J, with 2 bases between. The CDR3 loop reads CASSSNSPLHF. The CDR3 coding sequence is TGTGCCAGCAGCTCGAATTCACCCCTCCACTTT. Variable domain in full (rest from reference TRBV7-6 and TRBJ1-6): GAGVSQSPRYKVTKRGQDVALRCDPISGHVSLYWYRQALGQGPEFLTYFNYEAQQDKSGLPNDRFSAERPEGSISTLTIQRTEQRDSAMYRCASSSNSPLHFGNGTRLTVT.

Only one count was recorded for this clone. This chain joins TRBV29-1 and TRBJ2-7, with TRBD1 identical over 7 bases. Looked up from germline, CDR1 is SQVTM and CDR2 is ANQGSEA. This CDR3 has 13 residues. V lost 4 bases and J lost 5; bases outside the gene matches: 8. The CDR3 region has the DNA TGCAGCGTTGGCGACAGGGCAATCAACGAGCAGTACTTC. This translates into CSVGDRAINEQYF.

The genes are TRBV18 and TRBJ1-4; possible D gene TRBD1, 5 bases. V shed 6 bases and J shed 11 bases, with 10 bases lying between them. The CDR3 consists of 11 residues. Per germline, CDR1 KGHSH and CDR2 LQKENI. CDR3 coding DNA: TGTGCCAGCTCCCCCCACAGGAAACTGTTTTTT. Translated, it gives CASSPHRKLFF.

This clone was found a few times. This rearrangement joins TRBV6-6 to TRBJ1-5, with D hard to call. The CDR3 loop spans 13 amino acids. Trimming cost V 2 bases and J 7 bases, with 9 bases left between them. Germline assignment: CDR1 MNHNY and CDR2 SVGAGI (reference sequence). CDR3 loop: CASSYTRGQPQHF. The CDR3 nucleotides read TGTGCCAGCAGTTACACCCGGGGACAGCCCCAGCATTTT.

This rearrangement joins TRBV30 to TRBJ2-1; maybe TRBD1 (5 bases). V gave up 4 bases and J gave up 0 bases, with 10 bases separating them. The CDR3 length is 14 residues. The germline V gene encodes CDR1 GTSNPN and CDR2 SVGIG (reference sequence). CDR3 residues: CAWIGVGSYNEQFF. DNA of the CDR3: TGTGCCTGGATAGGGGTCGGCTCCTACAATGAGCAGTTCTTC.

This sequence joins TRBV25-1 and TRBJ2-3; 8 bases match TRBD2. The CDR3 sequence is 14 residues long. V shed 6 bases and J 9 bases; nucleotides not matched to a gene: 11. From germline, CDR1 is MGHDK and CDR2 SYGVNS. The CDR3 nucleotides read TGTGCCAGCAGGGGAGGCGGGGGGCAGTACACGCAGTATTTT. Protein: CASRGGGGQYTQYF.

The chain links TRBV5-1 to TRBJ1-1, with TRBD1 matching 9 bases. Trimming at V came to 4 bases and at J to 4 bases, leaving 11 bases not matched to a gene. The length of the CDR3 is 16 residues. Looked up from germline, CDR1 is SGHRS and CDR2 is YFSETQ. The CDR3 DNA sequence: TGCGCCAGCAGCCCCCGGGACAGGGCACTTTCCACTGAAGCTTTCTTT. As protein: CASSPRDRALSTEAFF.

This sequence joins TRBV6-1 and TRBJ2-7; TRBD1 aligns across 9 bases. This CDR3 is built from 14 residues. The trim removed 3 bases at V and 2 bases at J, leaving 2 bases unmatched. Germline CDR1 is MNHNS and CDR2 is SASEGT. This CDR3 reads CASSERTGAYEQYF. The CDR3 DNA reads TGTGCCAGCAGTGAGAGGACAGGGGCCTACGAGCAGTACTTC.

V and J are TRBV9 and TRBJ2-1, with 8 bases that match TRBD2. Germline V gene data show CDR1 as SGDLS and CDR2 as YYNGEE. This CDR3 has 14 amino acids. With V trimmed by 0 bases and J by 9 bases, 5 bases remained unmatched. The DNA of the CDR3 is TGTGCCAGCAGCGTAGCCGGAGCGGGAGCTGAGCAGTTCTTC. This codes for CASSVAGAGAEQFF.

In this sample, this clone turned up once. This sequence joins TRBV13 and TRBJ2-5; 7 bases are a match to TRBD1. The V segment lost 0 bases and the J segment 9 bases; nucleotides outside the gene matches: 10. This CDR3 region has 15 residues. Germline values: CDR1 PRHDT, CDR2 FYEKMQ (reference sequence). DNA for the CDR3: TGTGCCAGCAGCTTAGGATTTGGGACAGTCGCAGCCCAGTACTTC. This encodes CASSLGFGTVAAQYF.

This clone has a single count. The chain has TRBV7-2 and TRBJ2-2, with D unresolved. V was pared by 3 bases and J by 4 bases, with 6 bases between. CDR3 length equals 13 residues. Germline assignment: CDR1 SGHTA and CDR2 FQGNSA. The CDR3 protein is CASSLLGTGELFF. The CDR3 bases are TGTGCCAGCAGCTTGCTCGGCACCGGGGAGCTGTTTTTT. The variable domain in full, completed from reference TRBV7-2 and TRBJ2-2, reads GAGVSQSPSNKVTEKGKDVELRCDPISGHTALYWYRQSLGQGLEFLIYFQGNSAPDKSGLPSDRFSAERTGGSVSTLTIQRTQQEDSAVYLCASSLLGTGELFFGEGSRLTVL.

This clone was seen a single time. This chain uses TRBV4-1 with TRBJ1-6; 9 bases map to TRBD1. V gave up 0 bases and J gave up 9 bases; unmatched junction bases: 6. The CDR3 is 16 amino acids. Germline V CDR1 and CDR2: MGHRA, YSYEKL. The CDR3 DNA reads TGCGCCAGCAGCCAAGAGGGACAGGGTTTAGGTTCACCCCTCCACTTT. It specifies CASSQEGQGLGSPLHF.

The rearrangement uses TRBV5-5 and TRBJ2-2, with 9 positions matching TRBD1. The CDR3 has 16 residues. The V gene's germline CDR1 is SGHKS and CDR2 YYEKEE (reference sequence). Trimming cost V 0 bases and J 4 bases; bases outside gene matches: 4. This chain's CDR3 is CASSLAGDRVTGELFF. The CDR3 DNA is TGTGCCAGCAGCTTGGCCGGGGACAGGGTCACCGGGGAGCTGTTTTTT.

The chain recombines TRBV7-2 with TRBJ2-1; 10 bases match TRBD2. In germline, CDR1 is SGHTA, CDR2 FQGNSA. The V gene end was trimmed by 7 bases and the J gene end by 8 bases; junction bases not matched to a gene: 17. This CDR3 has 17 residues. CDR3 protein: CASNPPGKRGGSHEQFF. CDR3 sequence (DNA): TGTGCCAGCAACCCCCCGGGAAAGCGGGGGGGCTCCCATGAGCAGTTCTTC.

The chain couples TRBV7-2 to TRBJ2-7, with D tentatively TRBD1 (6 bases). CDR1 is SGHTA and CDR2 is FQGNSA in the germline V gene. Trimming left V 5 bases short and J 7 bases short, with 21 bases between. CDR3 size: 15 residues. The CDR3 region has the DNA TGTGCCAGCAGCACACCGACAGGCAAGGCGAGAGAGCAGTACTTC. Translating gives CASSTPTGKAREQYF.

The J gene is TRBJ1-2, the V gene TRBV5-1; D unresolved. CDR3 length: 15 residues. The germline V gene has CDR1 SGHRS and CDR2 YFSETQ. Between the trimmed V and J ends, which lost 1 base and 8 bases, there was a span of 18 bases. The CDR3 spells CASSLSSSPGEGYTF. The CDR3 nucleotides read TGCGCCAGCAGCTTGTCCTCAAGCCCCGGGGAAGGCTACACCTTC.

This clone occurred a few times. The V gene is TRBV7-9, the J gene TRBJ1-1; weak D call: TRBD1 (5 bases). The ends were cut back, 4 bases at V and 1 base at J, with 13 bases in the middle. There are 15 residues in the CDR3. The germline V gene encodes CDR1 SEHNR and CDR2 FQNEAQ (reference sequence). The CDR3 DNA reads TGTGCCAGCAGCTGGGGAGGGGAAGGGAACACTGAAGCTTTCTTT. As protein: CASSWGGEGNTEAFF.

This clone was seen only a few times. V and J are TRBV5-4 and TRBJ1-1; possible D gene TRBD1, 5 bases. The germline V and J ends were trimmed by 5 bases and 4 bases, with 18 bases remaining between them. Germline-derived CDR1 and CDR2 are SGHNT and YYREEE (reference sequence). The CDR3 extends over 15 amino acids. The CDR3 spells CASSPLGDGGTEAFF. The DNA of the CDR3 is TGTGCCAGCAGTCCCCTGGGGGACGGGGGCACTGAAGCTTTCTTT.

The V gene is TRBV6-4, the J gene TRBJ2-3, with TRBD2 matching over 10 bases. V shed 3 bases, J shed 5 bases, and the junction held 5 bases outside the gene matches. This CDR3 contains 15 residues. Germline CDR1 reads MRHNA; CDR2 reads SNTAGT. The CDR3 DNA sequence: TGTGCCAGCAGTGAAACAGCGGGGGGGGGAGATACGCAGTATTTT. Its translation is CASSETAGGGDTQYF.

The genes are TRBV7-2 and TRBJ2-7; the match to TRBD2 covers 11 bases. V gave up 8 bases and J gave up 4 bases; unmatched junction bases: 13. The CDR3 has 16 amino acids. Germline CDR1 and CDR2: SGHTA and FQGNSA. The CDR3 sequence is CASAVGGGLAVYEQYF. CDR3 coding DNA: TGTGCCAGCGCGGTGGGAGGGGGACTAGCGGTTTACGAGCAGTACTTC.

The chain has TRBV7-2 and TRBJ2-4; D might be TRBD2 (5 bases). V lost 0 bases to trimming and J lost 1 base, with 16 bases between them. The CDR3 runs to 18 residues. Per the germline V gene, CDR1 is SGHTA and CDR2 is FQGNSA. The CDR3 loop is CASSLARVGPRAKNIQYF. The CDR3 nucleotides read TGTGCCAGCAGCTTAGCGCGGGTGGGCCCCCGGGCCAAAAACATTCAGTACTTC.

This clone was recorded only once. The V gene is TRBV30, the J gene TRBJ2-7; the D is unclear. Germline lookup yields CDR1 GTSNPN and CDR2 SVGIG (reference sequence). The length of the CDR3 is 11 residues. Trimming took 4 bases from V and 2 from J, leaving 6 bases between them. The CDR3 sequence: CAWKRTYEQYF. CDR3 nucleotide sequence: TGTGCCTGGAAGAGGACCTACGAGCAGTACTTC.

The chain couples TRBV27 to TRBJ2-7; D is unclear. CDR1 and CDR2 (germline): MNHEY, SMNVEV (reference sequence). Trimming cost V 2 bases and J 1 base, with 6 bases left between them. The length of the CDR3 is 13 residues. CDR3 nucleotides: TGTGCCAGCAGTTTAACAGATTCCTACGAGCAGTACTTC. Translated, it gives CASSLTDSYEQYF.

The chain employs TRBV5-1 and TRBJ1-3; 7 bases are shared with TRBD1. The germline gives CDR1 SGHRS, CDR2 YFSETQ. The J segment lost 0 bases and the V segment lost 4 bases, leaving 7 bases of the junction unmatched. CDR3 length: 16 residues. CDR3 sequence reads: CASSADRRSSGNTIYF. DNA for the CDR3: TGCGCCAGCAGCGCGGACAGGAGAAGCTCTGGAAACACCATATATTTT.